This TCR beta chain was documented in a study of blood T cell repertoires in COVID-19. For the study at large: The United States, Italy and Spain provided the acute and convalescent COVID-19 samples. In each case, the material was cDNA or gDNA derived from T cells, B-cell-depleted T cells, or PBMCs.

Authors' analysis steps: Nucleated cell counts were estimated from reference gene primer amplification. Sequenced by immunoSEQ multiplex PCR; TCRdb stores in-frame clones only, minus some. Clone size and V and J calls were adopted from that table, with D and trimming inferred from the DNA. The table lists around 200,000 clones, around nine tenths of them singletons. Germline V CDR1 and CDR2: SGHDN, FVKESK. This CDR3 is built from 17 residues. V trimming: 5 bases; J trimming: 0 bases; junction bases outside the gene matches: 10. The chain employs TRBV14 and TRBJ2-4; 7 bases are a match to TRBD2. This receptor was obtained from a man aged 40-50 years with acute or convalescent COVID-19. The sample was peripheral blood. CDR3 sequence: CASSSMVGGIAKNIQYF. The CDR3 DNA is TGTGCCAGCAGCTCAATGGTGGGGGGGATAGCCAAAAACATTCAGTACTTC.